This passage covers 22 T cell receptor beta chains from one sample sequenced in a study of T cells in Graves' hyperthyroidism and ophthalmopathy. Amplification targeted TCR beta CDR3 regions from RNA transcripts. First-round RT-PCR with HTBI primers amplified the TCR CDR3 region. TCRdb itself ran the multiplex PCR reads through MiXCR, one entry per CDR3 protein. The data contain more than 300,000 distinct CDR3 sequences, about a fifth of them singletons. The sample taken for sequencing was blood. Receptor source: a man aged 18 to 35 with Graves' ophthalmopathy.

The CDR3 sequence: CASRGSWGTQYF. CDR3 DNA: TGTGCCAGCAGGGGTAGTTGGGGGACCCAGTACTTC. The chain recombines TRBV6-1 with TRBJ2-5; the D is unclear. CDR1 is MNHNS and CDR2 is SASEGT in the germline V gene. The ends were cut back, 6 bases at V and 7 bases at J, with 12 bases in the middle. CDR3 length: 12 amino acids.

The rearrangement links TRBV6-2 or TRBV6-3 to TRBJ2-1, with D uncertain. The CDR3 has 11 amino acids. CDR1 and CDR2 from the germline V gene are MNHEY and SVGEGT. V was pared by 5 bases and J by 8 bases, with 7 bases between. CDR3 in DNA: TGTGCCAGCAGTAGATTCGATGAGCAGTTCTTC. Translation: CASSRFDEQFF.

This rearrangement joins TRBV5-1 to TRBJ1-5, with D hard to call. CDR1 is SGHRS and CDR2 is YFSETQ in the germline V gene. The germline V and J ends were trimmed by 4 bases and 4 bases, with 18 bases remaining between them. The CDR3 has 16 amino acids. CDR3 protein: CASSIGGATVNQPQHF. CDR3 in DNA: TGCGCCAGCAGCATTGGCGGTGCTACAGTGAATCAGCCCCAGCATTTT.

This clonotype has just a few counts. The rearrangement links TRBV7-6 to TRBJ1-3; no clear D. Germline V gene sequence: CDR1 SGHVS, CDR2 FNYEAQ. The ends were cut back, 5 bases at V and 0 bases at J, with 14 bases in the middle. The CDR3 loop spans 16 amino acids. The CDR3 nucleotides are TGTGCCAGCAGCCCCAGCAGAGGACCCTCTGGAAACACCATATATTTT. Its translation is CASSPSRGPSGNTIYF.

The chain couples TRBV5-4 to TRBJ1-6; D not resolved. CDR1 SGHNT and CDR2 YYREEE come from the germline V gene (reference sequence). The CDR3 is made up of 16 amino acids. Trimming took off 0 bases at V and 0 bases at J, with 7 bases between the two ends. The CDR3 DNA reads TGTGCCAGCAGCTTGGGGCGGAGCTCCTATAATTCACCCCTCCACTTT. Its protein is CASSLGRSSYNSPLHF. The full variable domain, with the rest looked up from reference TRBV5-4 and TRBJ1-6, is ETGVTQSPTHLIKTRGQQVTLRCSSQSGHNTVSWYQQALGQGPQFIFQYYREEENGRGNFPPRFSGLQFPNYSSELNVNALELDDSALYLCASSLGRSSYNSPLHFGNGTRLTVT.

This clonotype was counted ten times or more. This chain links TRBV20-1 with TRBJ1-2, with D possibly TRBD1 on 5 matching bases. Germline CDR1 is DFQATT and CDR2 is SNEGSKA (reference sequence). V shed 5 bases and J shed 7 bases, with 11 bases lying between them. The CDR3 is 11 residues long. Written as DNA, the CDR3 is TGCAGTGCTGGGGAAGGGGTTGGCTACACCTTC. Protein: CSAGEGVGYTF.

The table lists this clonotype with a few counts. The rearrangement uses TRBV14 and TRBJ2-2; 9 bases line up with TRBD1. This CDR3 comprises 16 residues. CDR1 and CDR2 from the germline V gene are SGHDN and FVKESK. Trimming took 4 bases from V and 3 from J; bases not matched to a gene: 6. This CDR3 reads CASSPGGQGYTGELFF. The CDR3 bases are TGTGCCAGCAGCCCAGGGGGACAGGGCTACACCGGGGAGCTGTTTTTT.

This clonotype has a handful of counts. The genes are TRBV9 and TRBJ1-1; no reliable D call. The CDR3 runs 15 residues. Germline CDR1 is SGDLS and CDR2 is YYNGEE. V shed 0 bases and J shed 5 bases, with 14 bases lying between them. CDR3 in amino acids: CASSVGDRPGTEAFF. CDR3 in DNA: TGTGCCAGCAGCGTAGGTGATAGGCCGGGAACTGAAGCTTTCTTT.

The rearrangement uses TRBV2 and TRBJ2-1; D perhaps matches TRBD1 (6 bases). The CDR3 spans 13 residues. Germline CDR1 SNHLY, CDR2 FYNNEI. Trimming cost V 8 bases and J 4 bases, with 12 bases left between them. The CDR3 coding sequence is TGTGCCAGCCTATGGACAGTATACAATGAGCAGTTCTTC. Protein: CASLWTVYNEQFF.

The rearrangement joins TRBV25-1 to TRBJ2-1; 7 bases are a match to TRBD2. Germline trimming cut 2 bases from V and 0 bases from J; bases unmatched to any gene: 10. Germline-derived CDR1 and CDR2 are MGHDK and SYGVNS. This CDR3 comprises 18 residues. The CDR3 loop reads CASSEVPSGKSSYNEQFF. CDR3 DNA: TGTGCCAGCAGTGAAGTCCCCAGCGGGAAAAGCTCCTACAATGAGCAGTTCTTC.

This clonotype turned up a few times. The chain joins TRBV19 to TRBJ2-2, with D perhaps matching TRBD1 or TRBD2 (5 bases each). In germline, CDR1 is LNHDA, CDR2 SQIVND (reference sequence). This CDR3 contains 15 residues. V was shortened by 7 bases and J by 0 bases, with 12 bases between the two germline ends. This CDR3 reads CASIGTEANTGELFF. In DNA, the CDR3 is TGTGCCAGTATCGGGACCGAGGCGAACACCGGGGAGCTGTTTTTT.

This clonotype showed up many times. The chain links TRBV7-2 to TRBJ1-2; 12 bases match TRBD1. This CDR3 region has 16 residues. The trim removed 0 bases at V and 7 bases at J, leaving 6 bases unmatched. Germline V lookup: CDR1 SGHTA, CDR2 FQGNSA. CDR3 region: CASSLARGQGAAGYTF. The CDR3 DNA follows: TGTGCCAGCAGCTTAGCCCGGGGACAGGGGGCGGCTGGCTACACCTTC.

This clonotype was counted ten times or more. The chain joins TRBV3-1 to TRBJ2-7; D possibly matches TRBD1 or TRBD2 (6 bases each). V gave up 5 bases and J gave up 6 bases, with 14 bases separating them. The CDR3 loop spans 13 amino acids. Germline values: CDR1 LGHDT, CDR2 YNNKEL (reference sequence). CDR3 residues: CASSSGAPSEQYF. The DNA for the CDR3 is TGTGCCAGCAGCTCGGGGGCCCCGAGCGAGCAGTACTTC.

This clonotype was counted a few times. V is TRBV5-8 and J is TRBJ2-6; D is possibly TRBD1 or TRBD2 (7 bases each). V lost 3 bases and J lost 1, with 11 bases in between. The length of the CDR3 is 16 residues. The germline V gene has CDR1 SGHTS and CDR2 YDEGEE. CDR3 sequence: CASSWEGASGANVLTF. CDR3 DNA: TGTGCCAGCAGCTGGGAGGGGGCTTCTGGGGCCAACGTCCTGACTTTC.

This clonotype was seen repeatedly, ten times or more. The rearrangement joins TRBV7-6 to TRBJ2-5; D gene uncertain. There are 15 residues in the CDR3. The V gene lost 2 bases and the J gene lost 5 bases, with 15 bases spanning the gap. Germline CDR1 SGHVS, CDR2 FNYEAQ. As DNA, the CDR3 is TGTGCCAGCAGCTTACTGAGTTCCGAGTGGGAGACCCAGTACTTC. It specifies CASSLLSSEWETQYF.

The gene calls are TRBV7-9 and TRBJ2-1; TRBD2 agrees at 7 bases. The germline gives CDR1 SEHNR, CDR2 FQNEAQ (reference sequence). The J segment lost 2 bases and the V segment lost 8 bases, leaving 12 bases of the junction unmatched. The CDR3 contains 16 residues. CDR3 sequence (DNA): TGTGCCAGCGGGGACCGCTCAGCGGGAACCTACAATGAGCAGTTCTTC. Encoded protein: CASGDRSAGTYNEQFF.

The V gene is TRBV5-1, the J gene TRBJ1-3; D ambiguous. Germline assignment: CDR1 SGHRS and CDR2 YFSETQ. The CDR3 consists of 14 residues. Deletions cut 1 base from V and 7 bases from J, with 12 bases between. This CDR3 is CASSLMGQFNTIYF. In DNA form, the CDR3 reads TGCGCCAGCAGCTTGATGGGCCAGTTCAACACCATATATTTT.

This clonotype was seen more than once but under ten times. The rearrangement joins TRBV13 to TRBJ1-2, with D hard to call. This CDR3 is 15 amino acids long. V lost 0 bases and J 4 bases, leaving 12 bases between the germline ends. CDR1 is PRHDT, CDR2 FYEKMQ, per germline (reference sequence). Here the CDR3 reads CASSLGTRVGYGYTF. DNA of the CDR3: TGTGCCAGCAGCTTAGGTACCAGAGTTGGCTATGGCTACACCTTC.

V and J are TRBV29-1 and TRBJ2-3; TRBD1 might be the D (5 bases). Germline V lookup: CDR1 SQVTM, CDR2 ANQGSEA. V shed 2 bases and J shed 6 bases, with 21 bases lying between them. This CDR3 is 16 amino acids long. The CDR3 region is CSVETRVKNSDDTQYF. The DNA for the CDR3 is TGCAGCGTTGAAACCAGGGTAAAAAATTCAGACGATACGCAGTATTTT.

The chain is built from TRBV28 and TRBJ1-2; D not certain. The germline V gene encodes CDR1 MDHEN and CDR2 SYDVKM. V gave up 2 bases and J gave up 7 bases, with 14 bases separating them. The CDR3 contains 14 residues. CDR3 sequence: CASSLNDQSSGYTF. CDR3 nucleotides: TGTGCCAGCAGTTTAAATGACCAATCCAGTGGCTACACCTTC.

This clonotype was seen at least ten times. The CDR3 loop is CASRGRDLYEQYF. CDR3 DNA sequence: TGTGCCAGCAGAGGGCGGGATCTCTACGAGCAGTACTTC. The chain carries TRBV12-3 or TRBV12-4 and TRBJ2-7; a weak D match, TRBD2 (6 bases). This CDR3 is 13 amino acids long. V dropped 6 bases and J dropped 3 bases, with 12 bases sitting between them.

The gene calls are TRBV4-2 and TRBJ1-4, with D unresolved. Germline values: CDR1 LGHNA, CDR2 YNFKEQ. V was clipped by 0 bases and J by 13 bases, with 9 bases between them. This CDR3 is built from 12 residues. CDR3 in DNA: TGTGCCAGCAGCCAAGATGTGAGTTCACTGTTTTTT. Translating gives CASSQDVSSLFF.